This T cell receptor beta chain was identified during a study of Ad26.COV2.S vaccination and SARS-CoV-2 variants (dated by TCRdb to the early 2020s). For context, the study as a whole: Vaccine-arm donors were drawn from COV1001, a multicentre, randomized, double-blind, placebo-controlled phase I-IIa trial of Ad26.COV2.S in healthy adults. Ad26.COV2.S was administered intramuscularly at 5 x 10^10 or 1 x 10^11 viral particles, either as a single shot or as two shots given 56 days apart. TCRbeta repertoire sequencing served as the tool for gauging how specific and how broad the SARS-CoV-2-reactive T cell receptors were following Ad26.COV2.S vaccination. A total of around 32 samples were included in the TCR-sequenced set, comprising some 20 Ad26.COV2.S vaccine recipients, 5 placebo recipients and 8 SARS-CoV-2 convalescent individuals. Participants in the trial were split at random into five groups of five each, receiving low-dose or high-dose Ad26.COV2.S once or twice, or else placebo on both occasions. Investigators did not know the trial group allocation while performing experiments and assessing outcomes.

The treatment or condition label corresponds to: 15 to 20 received Ad26.COV2.S at low or high dose, single or two shots; a few received placebo; per-sample allocation not given. Repertoires of vaccine and placebo recipients were sequenced from samples taken on day 63 after the first injection. Cohort 1b enrolled around 24 adults aged 18-55 years at a single site in Boston, USA, between 29 July and 7 August 2020. As a vaccine, Ad26.COV2.S was a replication-incompetent adenovirus type 26 vector that expressed a prefusion-stabilized SARS-CoV-2 spike protein derived from the original Wuhan strain. The immunoSEQ Assay was used to sequence TCRbeta CDR3 regions. After extraction, genomic DNA underwent amplification by bias-controlled multiplex PCR, followed by high-throughput sequencing. On the authors' methods: To quantify the absolute abundance of every unique TCRbeta CDR3 region, sequences were collapsed and filtered. T cell fraction was estimated by normalization of TCRbeta template counts to usable DNA, with usable DNA being measured through amplification of reference genes present in all nucleated cells. Repertoire TCRs were annotated as SARS-CoV-2-specific by exact matching of V gene, CDR3 amino acid sequence and J gene to a known reactive TCR set. The reference SARS-CoV-2 TCR set was derived from MIRA and filtered for enrichment in COVID-19-positive ImmuneCODE repertoires, a step that removed public or cross-reactive TCRs. Using the MIRA antigens, annotated TCRs were further analysed by specific ORF or by position within an ORF. Breadth was defined as annotated unique rearrangements over total unique productive rearrangements; depth was the summed frequency of those rearrangements. Two-sided Wilcoxon rank-sum tests were applied when comparing TCR breadth between groups. Entries here come from immuneACCESS through TCRdb and include only in-frame sequences with V and J called. Some clones fail to appear in such tables; in the studies checked, an unresolved V gene covers under half of the shortfall, and the cause of the remainder is unknown. The D gene and trimming were derived from the DNA, and the V and J assignments and clone size from that table. This sample is represented by some 500,000 clones; 89% of them were singletons. The ten biggest clones cover around 2.6% of the sample.

V was cut back by 4 bases and J by 8 bases, leaving a gap of 11 bases between them. From the cysteine through the phenylalanine, the CDR3 covers 13 amino acids. The entry retains the CDR3 DNA only, 39 bases that are in frame from base 1. Via the germline V gene (reference sequence), CDR1 is MNHNY and CDR2 SVGAGI. What the authors observed across the whole study: Comparing responses between vaccine doses or regimens was not something the study was powered to do. After vaccination, substantial breadth of spike-specific CD8+ and CD4+ T cell responses was reported. Compared with placebo recipients, Ad26.COV2.S recipients showed higher spike-specific TCR breadth (P = 0.0014). According to the authors, total T cell responses may have been underestimated by the TCR breadth and depth analyses. Comparable non-spike TCR breadth was observed between vaccine and placebo recipients, consistent with only spike being contained in the vaccine.

With respect to this clone: Its target antigen remains unknown. Base qualities are not at hand, and no much larger clone is one base apart.

Source: peripheral blood, taken in a trial of Ad26.COV2.S vaccine versus placebo. The clonotype was recovered from a person between 18 and 65 years old who received the Ad26.COV2.S COVID-19 vaccine or a placebo. The chain employs TRBV6-6 and TRBJ1-4; the D gene is not confidently resolved. The CDR3 reads as follows: CASSFHSGEKLFF. The DNA sequence is TGTGCCAGCAGTTTCCACAGTGGGGAAAAACTGTTTTTT.